This T cell receptor (beta chain) originates from a study of blood T cell repertoires in COVID-19. Across the whole study: COVID-19 samples, acute and convalescent, were from the United States, Italy and Spain. T cells, B-cell-depleted T cells, or PBMCs provided the cDNA or gDNA that served as material.

Participants were aged about 18 to 100 years from roughly 25 US areas. CDR1 and CDR2 (germline): WSHSY, SAAADI. The V end lost 7 bases, the J end lost 1 base, and 10 bases lay between the germline ends. This CDR3 comprises 13 residues. Authors' analysis steps: For nucleated cells, counts were estimated from reference gene primer amplification. Sequenced by immunoSEQ multiplex PCR; TCRdb stores in-frame clones only, minus some. Clonal size and the V and J genes are those of that table, whereas D and trimming came from the DNA. Among 290,000 or so clones listed, roughly 80% were seen once. This clone was counted once.

This receptor was obtained from a man in his forties who had been exposed to COVID-19. V and J are TRBV10-2 and TRBJ1-1; D gene unclear. Sequenced material: PBMCs or T cells enriched from blood (not recorded which). CDR3 DNA sequence: TGCGCCAGCAAAGAGGCTTGGAACACTGAAGCTTTCTTT. Residues: CASKEAWNTEAFF.